A single T cell receptor (beta chain) is shown here with its context. Its antigen is not identified. Following a re-call of the 5' RACE reads, TCRdb has one entry per CDR3 protein and lacks DNA. This listing includes approximately 400,000 distinct CDR3 sequences. This sample was included in a study of monozygotic twins with inflammatory bowel disease. Study-wide results and limits: Whether twins were concordant or discordant made no difference to repertoire similarity, possibly from limited power. Data gave no support to a single strong signal or clonotype associated with IBD.

This CDR3 region has 17 residues. From germline, CDR1 is MGHRA and CDR2 YSYEKL. Per donor, about 2.5 ml of blood was collected and frozen. The sample comprised blood. The chain links TRBV4-1 to TRBJ2-3; TCRdb gives TRBD1 as the D gene, but with no DNA this cannot be confirmed. The clonotype was recovered from a human donor with ulcerative colitis or Crohn's disease, or a healthy co-twin of an affected twin (not recorded which). The CDR3: CASSQDGPGGEADTQYF.